The source of this TCR beta chain is a study of blood T cell repertoires in COVID-19. Methods used by the authors: The assay estimated nucleated cells by amplifying reference gene primers. The assay was immunoSEQ multiplex PCR, and TCRdb's table has in-frame clones only and misses some. Clone size and the V and J calls come from that table; the DNA yielded D and trimming. There are 130,000 to 150,000 clones in the sample; more than 65% occur only once, and about a tenth lies in the top ten. Trimming took 2 bases from V and 9 from J; bases not matched to a gene: 3. CDR3 length: 13 residues. CDR1 MNHEY and CDR2 SVGEGT come from the germline V gene.

Sequences were obtained from peripheral blood. The rearrangement uses TRBV6-2 or TRBV6-3 and TRBJ2-1, with 8 bases fitting TRBD1. The TCR comes from a man in his fifties or sixties with active or convalescent COVID-19. The CDR3 reads CASSYQGAGEQFF. The CDR3 region has the DNA TGTGCCAGCAGTTACCAGGGGGCGGGTGAGCAGTTCTTC.